The 7 T cell receptor beta chains below all came from one sample that was sequenced in a study of shared clonotypes between healthy human individuals. Profiling relied on immunoSEQ multiplex PCR, and the TCRdb table lists in-frame clones only, not all of them. The sample has roughly 2.6 million clones, approximately 92% seen once; the top ten hold under 0.15%. The sequenced material came from naive CD4+ T cells sorted from blood. Subset of the sample: CD45RA+ positively selected. These receptors all come from a man between 18 and 35 years old in good health.

The chain joins TRBV27 to TRBJ2-5; no definite D call. The DNA end lines up better with TRBJ2-7; the J call may be wrong. This CDR3 contains 13 residues. Germline-derived CDR1 and CDR2 are MNHEY and SMNVEV (reference sequence). The CDR3 sequence: CASSLSPGYEQYF. The DNA of the CDR3 is TGTGCCAGCAGTTTATCGCCAGGCTACGAGCAGTACTTC.

The chain links TRBV9 to TRBJ1-2; D is uncertain. The germline CDR1 and CDR2 sequences are SGDLS and YYNGEE. The CDR3 is 14 residues long. V lost 0 bases and J lost 4, with 10 bases in between. CDR3 amino acids: CASSVAGSSYGYTF. The CDR3 region has the DNA TGTGCCAGCAGCGTAGCAGGCAGCTCCTATGGCTACACCTTC.

This clone is a singleton in its sample. The chain joins TRBV10-3 to TRBJ1-1; no firm D call. The CDR3 has 14 amino acids. Trimming took off 2 bases at V and 1 base at J, with 8 bases between the two ends. The germline V gene has CDR1 ENHRY and CDR2 SYGVKD. The CDR3 bases are TGTGCCATCAGTGAGGGTAATACGAACACTGAAGCTTTCTTT. Translating gives CAISEGNTNTEAFF.

The chain links TRBV28 to TRBJ1-5, with TRBD1 matching over 7 bases. CDR1 is MDHEN, CDR2 SYDVKM, per germline. CDR3 length: 13 amino acids. The CDR3 region is CASQAGGGQPQHF. The CDR3, as DNA: TGTGCAAGTCAGGCAGGGGGAGGTCAGCCCCAGCATTTT.

The chain employs TRBV10-1 and TRBJ2-3, with D tentatively TRBD1 (6 bases). Germline assignment: CDR1 WNHNN and CDR2 SYGVQD (reference sequence). The CDR3 has 15 residues. Trimming pared 10 bases from V and 4 bases from J, leaving 21 bases between. The chain's CDR3 is CATSPTGLGPDTQYF. In DNA, the CDR3 is TGCGCCACCTCCCCAACAGGGCTAGGCCCAGATACGCAGTATTTT.

The chain joins TRBV7-8 to TRBJ2-3, with unresolved D. V lost 6 bases, J lost 4 bases, and 8 bases lay in between. This CDR3 is 12 amino acids long. Germline CDR1 is SGHVS and CDR2 is FQNEAQ. The CDR3 here is CASSYLSDTQYF. DNA of the CDR3: TGTGCCAGCAGTTACCTATCAGATACGCAGTATTTT.

The genes are TRBV2 and TRBJ2-7; 7 bases align to TRBD1. Per germline, CDR1 SNHLY and CDR2 FYNNEI. Trimming removed 4 bases from V and 2 bases from J; junction bases left unmatched: 11. The CDR3 spans 16 residues. CDR3 in DNA: TGTGCCAGCAGTGTACCGGGACAGATTCCGGCCTACGAGCAGTACTTC. This gives the protein CASSVPGQIPAYEQYF.